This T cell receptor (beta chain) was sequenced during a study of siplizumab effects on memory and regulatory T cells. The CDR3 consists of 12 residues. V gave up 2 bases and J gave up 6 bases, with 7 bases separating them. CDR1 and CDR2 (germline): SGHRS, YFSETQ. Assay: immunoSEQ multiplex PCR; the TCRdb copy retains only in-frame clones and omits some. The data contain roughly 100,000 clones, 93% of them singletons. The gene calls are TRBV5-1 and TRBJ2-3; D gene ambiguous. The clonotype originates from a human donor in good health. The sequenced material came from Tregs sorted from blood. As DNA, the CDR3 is TGCGCCAGCAGCTTAGGAGCGGATACGCAGTATTTT. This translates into CASSLGADTQYF.